The 14 T cell receptor beta chains below come from one sample, sequenced in a study of cytomegalovirus exposure and HLA in healthy donors. Amplification used 60 Vbeta primers and 13 Jbeta primers. Some clones are missing from TCRdb's copy, which holds only in-frame ones; the method was immunoSEQ multiplex PCR. Among over 200,000 clones listed, more than 75% were seen once. The sequenced material came from PBMCs. The receptors here all came from a male donor in good health and CMV-seronegative.

The rearrangement links TRBV27 to TRBJ1-2; D is possibly TRBD1 (6 bases). Germline V CDR1 and CDR2: MNHEY, SMNVEV (reference sequence). The CDR3 contains 14 residues. The germline V and J ends were trimmed by 5 bases and 0 bases, with 10 bases remaining between them. This chain's CDR3 is CASSDRRANYGYTF. CDR3 nucleotide sequence: TGTGCCAGCAGTGACAGGAGAGCTAACTATGGCTACACCTTC.

This rearrangement joins TRBV6-1 to TRBJ2-3, with TRBD2 matching over 9 bases. The germline V gene has CDR1 MNHNS and CDR2 SASEGT. This CDR3 is built from 17 residues. V lost 4 bases and J lost 1; bases outside the gene matches: 9. DNA of the CDR3: TGTGCCAGCAGTGGAACCAGCGGGAGGAGGGGCACAGATACGCAGTATTTT. Protein: CASSGTSGRRGTDTQYF.

The rearrangement links TRBV7-2 to TRBJ1-2; D is uncertain. This CDR3 is built from 13 residues. CDR1 and CDR2 (germline): SGHTA, FQGNSA. Trimming stripped 1 base from V and 0 bases from J, with 3 bases between. CDR3 nucleotides: TGTGCCAGCAGCTTAGGGCCTAACTATGGCTACACCTTC. This sequence encodes CASSLGPNYGYTF.

The rearrangement links TRBV9 to TRBJ2-1, with 8 nucleotides matching TRBD2. The V gene's germline CDR1 is SGDLS and CDR2 YYNGEE. V was pared by 2 bases and J by 6 bases, with 10 bases of the junction left unmatched. The CDR3 totals 16 residues. As DNA, the CDR3 is TGTGCCAGCAGCGTTTCGACTAGCGTGGTGGGCAATGAGCAGTTCTTC. It is translated as CASSVSTSVVGNEQFF.

The table lists this clone with a few counts. V is TRBV5-6 and J is TRBJ1-5, with D possibly matching TRBD1 (6 bases). The CDR3 runs 16 residues. V shed 3 bases and J shed 1 base, with 14 bases lying between them. Germline CDR1 SGHDT, CDR2 YYEEEE. CDR3 in DNA: TGTGCCAGCAGCTACGCGACAGGTGCGAGCAATCAGCCCCAGCATTTT. It codes for CASSYATGASNQPQHF.

The J gene is TRBJ2-1, the V gene TRBV6-5; 11 bases match TRBD2. V lost 2 bases to trimming and J lost 4 bases; unmatched junction nucleotides: 4. Germline loops: CDR1 MNHEY, CDR2 SVGAGI. The CDR3 runs 16 residues. The CDR3 DNA is TGTGCCAGCAGTTACGGTACTAGCGGGAGATACAATGAGCAGTTCTTC. This sequence encodes CASSYGTSGRYNEQFF.

The chain has TRBV28 and TRBJ1-2, with D maybe TRBD1 (5 bases). V lost 5 bases, J lost 5 bases, and 9 bases lay in between. Germline V gene sequence: CDR1 MDHEN, CDR2 SYDVKM. The CDR3 is 12 amino acids. The CDR3 region is CASSDRLYGYTF. The CDR3 coding sequence is TGTGCCAGCAGTGACAGACTTTATGGCTACACCTTC.

The chain links TRBV2 to TRBJ1-4; 10 nucleotides match TRBD1. The germline V gene has CDR1 SNHLY and CDR2 FYNNEI. With 6 bases clipped from V and 7 bases from J, the junction kept 5 bases outside the gene matches. The CDR3 length is 14 residues. As DNA, the CDR3 is TGTGCCAGCAGATTACGGGACAGGGGTGAAAAACTGTTTTTT. It specifies CASRLRDRGEKLFF.

The rearrangement links TRBV5-4 to TRBJ2-1; unclear D gene. Germline CDR1 and CDR2: SGHNT and YYREEE (reference sequence). The CDR3 has 12 residues. Trimming stripped 3 bases from V and 8 bases from J, with 9 bases between. The CDR3 DNA is TGTGCCAGCAGCTCTTCCCGGTATGAGCAGTTCTTC. This encodes CASSSSRYEQFF.

This chain links TRBV6-1 with TRBJ1-4; D is unclear. V was clipped by 7 bases and J by 10 bases, with 19 bases between them. The CDR3 is made up of 14 amino acids. The germline V gene encodes CDR1 MNHNS and CDR2 SASEGT. CDR3 nucleotides: TGTGCCAGCAATGACGGATTTGTTAGCGCAAAACTGTTTTTT. Translation gives CASNDGFVSAKLFF.

The V and J genes are TRBV27 and TRBJ1-2, with D perhaps matching TRBD1 (5 bases). The CDR3 is made up of 15 amino acids. Trimming left V 5 bases short and J 7 bases short, with 20 bases between. CDR1 and CDR2 from the germline V gene are MNHEY and SMNVEV (reference sequence). As DNA, the CDR3 is TGTGCCAGCAGTCCCCCCGACAGACGCCTATTTGGCTACACCTTC. Its translation is CASSPPDRRLFGYTF.

The rearrangement links TRBV6-5 to TRBJ2-7; TRBD2 aligns across 9 bases. The ends lost 3 bases at V and 4 bases at J; junction bases unmatched: 4. Germline CDR1 and CDR2: MNHEY and SVGAGI. The CDR3 loop spans 14 amino acids. The CDR3 DNA is TGTGCCAGCAGTTATGAGGCGGGGGGGTACGAGCAGTACTTC. Translation gives CASSYEAGGYEQYF.

This clone was found once. This chain joins TRBV18 and TRBJ2-7, with D unclear. Germline assignment: CDR1 KGHSH and CDR2 LQKENI. CDR3 length: 13 amino acids. V was trimmed by 3 bases and J by 3 bases, leaving 9 bases between them. The CDR3 reads CASSPIQSYEQYF. Here the CDR3 DNA reads TGTGCCAGCTCACCGATACAGAGCTACGAGCAGTACTTC.

This clone has just one count. The chain joins TRBV19 to TRBJ1-2; D is undetermined. CDR3 size: 13 residues. V lost 3 bases, J lost 8 bases, and 13 bases lay in between. The germline V gene has CDR1 LNHDA and CDR2 SQIVND (reference sequence). The CDR3 region has the DNA TGTGCCAGTAGTATCGAGGGAATTGGCGGCTACACCTTC. Translation: CASSIEGIGGYTF.